The rows below give T cell receptor beta chains drawn from one sample of a study of CD8 T cells in Susac syndrome. MiXCR, run by TCRdb on the immunoSEQ multiplex PCR reads, gives a single entry per CDR3 protein. The sample includes some 130,000 distinct CDR3 sequences, around 85% seen only once; the top ten take 0.51%. The specimen sequenced was CD8+ T cells from PBMCs. The receptor set was obtained from a human donor with multiple sclerosis. CDR3s include the opening cysteine and the closing phenylalanine or tryptophan. The D gene is left open where the match is weak. Clone size, where shown, is once, few, many, or a class for clones that have expanded.

V gene	D gene	clone size	CDR3 length	J gene	CDR3 protein	CDR3 DNA
TRBV13	-	few	16	TRBJ1-2	CASSLGTSLEDYGYTF	TGTGCCAGCAGCTTAGGGACCTCCTTAGAAGACTATGGCTACACCTTC
TRBV13	-	-	15	TRBJ1-2	CASSFGQVVDYGYTF	TGTGCCAGCAGCTTCGGGCAGGTAGTTGACTATGGCTACACCTTC
TRBV10-3	TRBD2	few	16	TRBJ2-1	CAISERWGRAGNEQFF	TGTGCCATCAGTGAACGTTGGGGGAGGGCCGGAAATGAGCAGTTCTTC
TRBV19	TRBD2	-	13	TRBJ2-1	CASSILAGGEQFF	TGTGCCAGTAGTATTCTAGCGGGAGGTGAGCAGTTCTTC
TRBV4-1	TRBD2	once	14	TRBJ2-1	CASSQKGLDNEQFF	TGCGCCAGCAGCCAAAAAGGACTAGACAATGAGCAGTTCTTC
TRBV24-1	-	-	13	TRBJ1-4	CATSDGQSEKLFF	TGTGCCACCAGTGACGGACAGTCGGAAAAACTGTTTTTT
TRBV10-3	-	-	14	TRBJ1-2	CAISDREGVYGYTF	TGTGCCATCAGTGACAGGGAAGGGGTCTATGGCTACACCTTC
TRBV2	-	-	15	TRBJ2-1	CASSGRQALLNEQFF	TGTGCCAGCAGTGGTCGACAGGCCCTCCTCAATGAGCAGTTCTTC
TRBV19	-	-	15	TRBJ1-1	CASSSGTVGNTEAFF	TGTGCCAGTAGTTCCGGGACCGTGGGGAACACTGAAGCTTTCTTT
TRBV27	-	-	16	TRBJ1-2	CASSPGHGIANYGYTF	TGTGCCAGCAGCCCCGGACACGGAATAGCTAACTATGGCTACACCTTC
TRBV7-9	-	-	17	TRBJ1-4	CASSPNVWTETNEKLFF	TGTGCCAGCAGCCCGAATGTCTGGACGGAAACTAATGAAAAACTGTTTTTT
TRBV11-2	-	-	12	TRBJ1-2	CASSSTNSGYTF	TGTGCCAGCAGCTCCACCAACTCCGGCTACACCTTC
TRBV11-2	TRBD2	-	15	TRBJ2-1	CASSLVAGAFNEQFF	TGTGCCAGCAGCCTTGTAGCGGGGGCCTTCAATGAGCAGTTCTTC
TRBV4-2	TRBD2	-	17	TRBJ2-3	CASSQSVPSGSADTQYF	TGTGCCAGCAGCCAATCTGTTCCTAGCGGGAGTGCAGATACGCAGTATTTT
TRBV12-3/TRBV12-4	-	-	13	TRBJ2-5	CASKKAGQETQYF	TGTGCCAGCAAAAAGGCGGGCCAAGAGACCCAGTACTTC
TRBV3-1	-	-	14	TRBJ2-1	CATNHPGDPYEQFF	TGTGCCACCAATCATCCAGGGGATCCCTATGAGCAGTTCTTC
TRBV30	-	-	12	TRBJ1-1	CAWWALNTEAFF	TGTGCCTGGTGGGCGCTTAACACTGAAGCTTTCTTT
TRBV7-7	-	once	15	TRBJ2-5	CASRKWTAFRGTQYF	TGTGCTAGCAGAAAATGGACAGCCTTCAGGGGGACCCAGTACTTC
TRBV3-1	TRBD1	-	16	TRBJ2-5	CASTPGWQGAIETQYF	TGTGCCAGCACCCCAGGTTGGCAGGGGGCGATTGAGACCCAGTACTTC
TRBV4-1	-	-	15	TRBJ1-1	CASSQDSTGVTEAFF	TGCGCCAGCAGCCAAGACAGTACAGGAGTCACTGAAGCTTTCTTT
TRBV6-2/TRBV6-3	TRBD1	-	18	TRBJ1-1	CASRSRPGQGPQDTEAFF	TGTGCCAGCAGATCCCGTCCGGGACAGGGGCCCCAGGACACTGAAGCTTTCTTT
TRBV27	TRBD1	-	13	TRBJ1-2	CASSLGTGYGYTF	TGTGCCAGCAGCCTGGGGACAGGCTATGGCTACACCTTC
TRBV7-3	-	-	15	TRBJ2-2	CASSLSPSSAGELFF	TGTGCCAGCAGCTTAAGCCCCTCCTCCGCCGGGGAGCTGTTTTTT
TRBV7-9	TRBD1	-	17	TRBJ1-5	CASSFGDRAFGNQPQHF	TGTGCCAGCAGTTTTGGGGACAGGGCTTTCGGCAATCAGCCCCAGCATTTT
TRBV6-1	TRBD2	few	18	TRBJ2-1	CASSLGTSGTYLYNEQFF	TGTGCCAGCAGCCTGGGGACTAGCGGGACTTATTTATACAATGAGCAGTTCTTC
TRBV28	-	-	19	TRBJ1-5	CASSPLTGGPEYSNQPQHF	TGTGCCAGCAGTCCTCTTACAGGAGGTCCCGAATATAGCAATCAGCCCCAGCATTTT
TRBV7-9	-	few	13	TRBJ2-7	CASSPWTGSEQYF	TGTGCCAGCAGCCCTTGGACGGGGAGCGAGCAGTACTTC
TRBV7-3	-	-	13	TRBJ2-3	CASSPIPTDTQYF	TGTGCCAGCAGCCCTATCCCCACAGATACGCAGTATTTT
TRBV28	-	-	13	TRBJ1-5	CASQYRDGQPQHF	TGTGCCAGCCAGTACAGGGATGGTCAGCCCCAGCATTTT
TRBV6-5	TRBD2	-	11	TRBJ2-7	CAACGGGEQYF	TGTGCCGCCTGTGGGGGGGGAGAGCAGTACTTC
TRBV29-1	-	once	11	TRBJ1-2	CSVDPGIGYTF	TGCAGCGTTGATCCGGGTATCGGCTACACCTTC
TRBV16	-	-	15	TRBJ1-1	CASSQFSVMNTEAFF	TGTGCCAGCAGCCAATTTAGTGTCATGAACACTGAAGCTTTCTTT
TRBV13	-	-	13	TRBJ2-1	CASSLGSLNEQFF	TGTGCCAGCAGCTTAGGCTCCCTCAATGAGCAGTTCTTC
TRBV5-4	-	-	15	TRBJ1-2	CASSSGVGSIFGYTF	TGTGCCAGCAGCTCGGGTGTCGGAAGTATATTTGGCTACACCTTC
TRBV7-9	TRBD2	few	16	TRBJ2-1	CASSSAVSGRGGEQFF	TGTGCCAGCAGCTCCGCGGTGAGCGGGAGGGGAGGTGAGCAGTTCTTC
TRBV24-1	TRBD1	-	15	TRBJ1-1	CATSDGQGMNTEAFF	TGTGCCACCAGTGATGGACAGGGTATGAACACTGAAGCTTTCTTT
TRBV24-1	-	-	13	TRBJ1-2	CATSDWGSDGYTF	TGTGCCACCAGTGATTGGGGGTCGGATGGCTACACCTTC